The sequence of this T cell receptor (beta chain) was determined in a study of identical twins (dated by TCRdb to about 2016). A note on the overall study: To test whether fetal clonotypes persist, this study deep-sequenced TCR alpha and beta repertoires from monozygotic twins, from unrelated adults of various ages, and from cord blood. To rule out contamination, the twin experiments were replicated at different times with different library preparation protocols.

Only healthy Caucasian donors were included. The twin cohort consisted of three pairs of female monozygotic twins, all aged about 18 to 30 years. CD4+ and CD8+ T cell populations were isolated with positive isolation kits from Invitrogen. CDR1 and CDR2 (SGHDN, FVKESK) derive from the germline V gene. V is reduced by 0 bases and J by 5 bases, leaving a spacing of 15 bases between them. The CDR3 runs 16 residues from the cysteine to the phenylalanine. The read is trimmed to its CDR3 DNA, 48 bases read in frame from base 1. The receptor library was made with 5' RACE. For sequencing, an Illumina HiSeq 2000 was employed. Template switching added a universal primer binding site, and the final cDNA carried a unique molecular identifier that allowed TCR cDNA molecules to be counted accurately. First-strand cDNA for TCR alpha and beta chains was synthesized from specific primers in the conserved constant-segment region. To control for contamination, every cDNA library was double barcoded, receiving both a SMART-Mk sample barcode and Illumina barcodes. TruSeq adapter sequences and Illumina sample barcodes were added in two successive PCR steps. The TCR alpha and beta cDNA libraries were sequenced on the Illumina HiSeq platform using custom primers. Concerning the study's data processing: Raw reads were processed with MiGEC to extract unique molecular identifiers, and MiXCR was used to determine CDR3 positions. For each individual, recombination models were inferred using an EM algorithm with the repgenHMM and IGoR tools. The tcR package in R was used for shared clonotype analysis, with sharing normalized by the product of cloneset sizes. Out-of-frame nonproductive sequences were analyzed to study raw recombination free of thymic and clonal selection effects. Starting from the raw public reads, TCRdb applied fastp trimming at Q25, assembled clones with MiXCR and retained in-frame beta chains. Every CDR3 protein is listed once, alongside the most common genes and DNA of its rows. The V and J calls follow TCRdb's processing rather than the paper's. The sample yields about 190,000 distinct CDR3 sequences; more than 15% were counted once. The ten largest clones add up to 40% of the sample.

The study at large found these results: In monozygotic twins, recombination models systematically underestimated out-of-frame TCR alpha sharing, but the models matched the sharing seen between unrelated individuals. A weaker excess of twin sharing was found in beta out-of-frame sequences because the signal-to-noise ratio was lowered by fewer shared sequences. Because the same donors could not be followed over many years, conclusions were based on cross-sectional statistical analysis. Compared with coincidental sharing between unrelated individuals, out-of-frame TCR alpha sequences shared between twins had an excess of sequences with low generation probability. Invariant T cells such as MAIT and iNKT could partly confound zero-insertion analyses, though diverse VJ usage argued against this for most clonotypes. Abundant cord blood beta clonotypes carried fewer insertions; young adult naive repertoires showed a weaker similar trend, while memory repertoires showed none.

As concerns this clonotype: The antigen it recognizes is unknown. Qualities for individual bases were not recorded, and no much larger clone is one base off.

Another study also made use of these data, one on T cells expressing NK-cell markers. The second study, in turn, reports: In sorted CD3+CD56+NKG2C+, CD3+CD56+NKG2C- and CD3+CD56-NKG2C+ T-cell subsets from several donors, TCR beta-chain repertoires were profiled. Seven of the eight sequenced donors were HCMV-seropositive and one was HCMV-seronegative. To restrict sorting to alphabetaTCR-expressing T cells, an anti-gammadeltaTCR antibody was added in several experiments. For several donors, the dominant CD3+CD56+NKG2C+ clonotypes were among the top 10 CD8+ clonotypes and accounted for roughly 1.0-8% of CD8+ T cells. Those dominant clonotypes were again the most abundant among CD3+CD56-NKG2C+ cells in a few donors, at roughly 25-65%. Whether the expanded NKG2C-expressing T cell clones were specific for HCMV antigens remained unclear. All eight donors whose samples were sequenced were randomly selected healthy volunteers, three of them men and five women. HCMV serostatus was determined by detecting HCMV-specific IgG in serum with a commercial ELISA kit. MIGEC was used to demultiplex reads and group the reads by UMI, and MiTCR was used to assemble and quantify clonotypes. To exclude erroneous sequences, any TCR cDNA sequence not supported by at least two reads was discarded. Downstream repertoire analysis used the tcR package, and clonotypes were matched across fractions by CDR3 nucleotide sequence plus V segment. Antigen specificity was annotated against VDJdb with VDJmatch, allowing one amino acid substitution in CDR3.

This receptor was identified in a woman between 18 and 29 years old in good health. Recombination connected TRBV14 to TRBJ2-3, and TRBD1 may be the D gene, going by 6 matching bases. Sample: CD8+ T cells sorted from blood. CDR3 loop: CASSQDLGQGIDTQYF. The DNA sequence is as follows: TGTGCCAGCAGCCAAGATCTTGGGCAGGGGATAGATACGCAGTATTTT.